The present T cell receptor beta chain was sequenced within a study of T cell clusters in autoimmune cytopenias. Each sample's input was around 270 ng genomic DNA, 38,000 or so genome equivalents. This CDR3 is 13 amino acids long. Germline values: CDR1 MNHEY, CDR2 SVGAGI. The study's findings and limits: The cluster-lack signature was not seen for secondary cytopenia versus chronic lymphocytic leukemia. Physiological T cell clusters of healthy donors were apparently absent in primary autoimmune cytopenia patients. The T cell clusters were defined only in silico, without experimental functional validation.

According to its frequency, this clonotype is medium-sized (0.01 to 0.1%). Its specificity is unknown. TRB rearrangements were amplified by touch-down multiplex PCR with mixed TRB-A/B primers. TCRdb re-called the multiplex PCR reads, yielding one record per CDR3 amino acid sequence without DNA. Its listing shows around 6,400 distinct CDR3 sequences. The sequenced sample was peripheral blood. V gene TRBV6-5 combines with J gene TRBJ2-7. The TCR originated in a human donor with an autoimmune cytopenia or autoimmune hepatitis (not recorded which). CDR3 protein: CASSYAYSYEQYF.